The source of this T cell receptor (beta chain) is a study of T cells in Graves' hyperthyroidism and ophthalmopathy. Study conclusions and caveats: Most thyroid clonotypes that were expanded above 0.001 also turned up in blood.

With regard to this clonotype: Its antigen is still unknown.

Germline values: CDR1 KGHDR, CDR2 SFDVKD. V lost 5 bases, J lost 0 bases, and 3 bases stayed unmatched. The CDR3 loop spans 15 amino acids. Template material for amplifying TCR beta CDR3 regions consisted of RNA transcripts. A first-round RT-PCR of the TCR CDR3 used the HTBI primer set. TCRdb re-derived calls from the multiplex PCR reads in MiXCR, one entry per CDR3 protein. The sample contains 730,000 or so distinct CDR3 sequences, around 19% of which appear only once. V and J are TRBV24-1 and TRBJ1-5, with 7 bases matching TRBD1. Input material: blood. This clonotype originated in a woman in her fifties or sixties with Graves' hyperthyroidism that later progressed to Graves' ophthalmopathy. CDR3 residues: CATSAAGGSNQPQHF. CDR3 bases: TGTGCCACCAGTGCGGCAGGGGGTAGCAATCAGCCCCAGCATTTT.